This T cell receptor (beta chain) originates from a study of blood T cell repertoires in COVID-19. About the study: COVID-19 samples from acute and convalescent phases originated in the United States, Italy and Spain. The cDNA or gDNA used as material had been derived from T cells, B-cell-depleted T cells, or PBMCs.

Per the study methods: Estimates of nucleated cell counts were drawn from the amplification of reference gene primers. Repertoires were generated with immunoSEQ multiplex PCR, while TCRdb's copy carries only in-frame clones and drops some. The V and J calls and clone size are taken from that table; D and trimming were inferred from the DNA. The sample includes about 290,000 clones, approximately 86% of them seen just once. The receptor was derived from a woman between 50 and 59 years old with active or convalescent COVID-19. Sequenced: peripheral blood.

The CDR3 reads CASRAVDSYGYTF. DNA of the CDR3: TGTGCCAGCAGGGCTGTAGACTCCTATGGCTACACCTTC. The V gene is TRBV6-5, the J gene TRBJ1-2; D uncertain. The V end lost 6 bases, the J end lost 4 bases, and 12 bases lay between the germline ends. Germline V gives CDR1 MNHEY, CDR2 SVGAGI. The length of the CDR3 is 13 residues.